The 15 T cell receptor beta chains presented below share a single source sample, sequenced in a study of T cell responses to AZD1222 COVID-19 vaccine. Sequencing was performed with immunoSEQ multiplex PCR; in TCRdb, only in-frame clones are kept and a portion is missing. The sample yields more than 120,000 clones, about nine tenths seen once. Sequencing was performed on peripheral blood, taken 28 days after the second AZD1222 dose. These TCRs come from an adult who received the AZD1222 COVID-19 vaccine.

The J gene is TRBJ2-5, the V gene TRBV5-1, with 11 bases aligning to TRBD2. CDR1 SGHRS and CDR2 YFSETQ come from the germline V gene. V dropped 7 bases and J dropped 1; count of bases not matched to a gene: 3. The CDR3 runs to 14 residues. The CDR3 here is CASYSGGVQETQYF. DNA of the CDR3: TGCGCCAGCTATAGCGGGGGGGTCCAAGAGACCCAGTACTTC. The variable domain in full, completed from reference TRBV5-1 and TRBJ2-5, reads KAGVTQTPRYLIKTRGQQVTLSCSPISGHRSVSWYQQTPGQGLQFLFEYFSETQRNKGNFPGRFSGRQFSNSRSEMNVSTLELGDSALYLCASYSGGVQETQYFGPGTRLLVL.

The chain uses TRBV19 and TRBJ1-3, with D maybe TRBD1 (6 bases). Trimming took 5 bases from V and 1 from J, leaving 15 bases between them. Germline CDR1 and CDR2: LNHDA and SQIVND (reference sequence). The CDR3 runs 16 residues. CDR3 bases: TGTGCCAGTAGTCCCTCCGGGACAAAATCTGGAAACACCATATATTTT. Residues: CASSPSGTKSGNTIYF.

The chain employs TRBV28 and TRBJ1-2; a weak D match, TRBD1 (6 bases). Trimming left V 4 bases short and J 5 bases short, with 17 bases between. The CDR3 sequence is 15 residues long. The germline V gene encodes CDR1 MDHEN and CDR2 SYDVKM. Here the CDR3 DNA reads TGTGCCAGCAGTTACCCTAGGACAGTAGGTTATGGCTACACCTTC. Its translation: CASSYPRTVGYGYTF.

V gene TRBV6-5 combines with J gene TRBJ2-5; 8 bases map to TRBD1. The CDR3 is 15 amino acids. Trimming took 5 bases from V and 2 from J; bases not matched to a gene: 7. Germline lookup yields CDR1 MNHEY and CDR2 SVGAGI. The chain's CDR3 is CASSIDRGQQETQYF. CDR3 in DNA: TGTGCCAGCAGTATCGACAGGGGTCAGCAAGAGACCCAGTACTTC.

This chain joins TRBV5-6 and TRBJ1-1; TRBD1 might be the D (5 bases). The V gene lost 1 base and the J gene lost 5 bases, with 9 bases spanning the gap. This CDR3 is 13 amino acids long. The germline gives CDR1 SGHDT, CDR2 YYEEEE. In DNA, the CDR3 is TGTGCCAGCAGCTTGATTGGGGGGACTGAAGCTTTCTTT. Its protein product is CASSLIGGTEAFF. Using reference TRBV5-6 and TRBJ1-1 for the parts outside the CDR3, the full variable domain is DAGVTQSPTHLIKTRGQQVTLRCSPKSGHDTVSWYQQALGQGPQFIFQYYEEEERQRGNFPDRFSGHQFPNYSSELNVNALLLGDSALYLCASSLIGGTEAFFGQGTRLTVV.

The chain recombines TRBV7-2 with TRBJ2-2, with 8 bases that match TRBD1. V lost 5 bases to trimming and J lost 2 bases; unmatched junction nucleotides: 7. The CDR3 sequence is 16 residues long. The V gene's germline CDR1 is SGHTA and CDR2 FQGNSA. The CDR3, as DNA: TGTGCCAGCAGCCCTTTGGACAGGGTTAACACCGGGGAGCTGTTTTTT. This translates into CASSPLDRVNTGELFF.

V gene TRBV3-1 (or the pseudogene TRBV3-2) combines with J gene TRBJ2-7, with TRBD2 as a possible D gene (6 bases). The CDR3 covers 16 residues. V was cut by 1 base and J by 7 bases, with 20 bases left in between. In germline, CDR1 is LGHDT, CDR2 YNNKEL (reference sequence). In nucleotides, the CDR3 is TGTGCCAGCAGCCAAGTTACGGGGGAGTATCCGTGGGAGCAGTACTTC. Amino acid sequence: CASSQVTGEYPWEQYF.

The chain carries TRBV5-1 and TRBJ1-2; TRBD1 matches at 7 bases. CDR1 and CDR2 (germline): SGHRS, YFSETQ. The CDR3 length is 16 residues. After removal of 0 bases from V and 4 bases from J, the junction contained 9 bases not matched to a gene. The CDR3 sequence: CASSLDPGQTRYGYTF. The CDR3 nucleotides are TGCGCCAGCAGCTTGGATCCGGGACAGACGCGCTATGGCTACACCTTC.

The chain has TRBV30 and TRBJ1-1, with D possibly TRBD1 on 5 matching bases. The CDR3 loop spans 14 amino acids. Per germline, CDR1 GTSNPN and CDR2 SVGIG (reference sequence). Trimming removed 4 bases at V and 3 bases at J, with 15 bases between. As DNA, the CDR3 is TGTGCCTGGACCGGCCCAGTGGGGGACACTGAAGCTTTCTTT. It codes for CAWTGPVGDTEAFF. Combining the CDR3 with reference TRBV30 and TRBJ1-1 gives the whole variable domain SQTIHQWPATLVQPVGSPLSLECTVEGTSNPNLYWYRQAAGRGLQLLFYSVGIGQISSEVPQNLSASRPQDRQFILSSKKLLLSDSGFYLCAWTGPVGDTEAFFGQGTRLTVV.

This chain links TRBV15 with TRBJ1-5; tentatively, D is TRBD1 (6 bases). V lost 2 bases, J lost 7 bases, and 12 bases lay in between. The CDR3 extends over 14 amino acids. CDR1 and CDR2 (germline): LNHNV, YYDKDF (reference sequence). The CDR3 here is CATSRPGGGQPQHF. The CDR3 coding sequence is TGTGCCACCAGCAGACCGGGGGGCGGCCAGCCCCAGCATTTT.

The chain couples TRBV5-1 to TRBJ1-1, with 8 nucleotides matching TRBD1. Germline assignment: CDR1 SGHRS and CDR2 YFSETQ. This CDR3 is 14 amino acids long. The V gene end was trimmed by 4 bases and the J gene end by 9 bases; junction bases not matched to a gene: 11. This CDR3 reads CASSPAGGVLQAFF. The CDR3 nucleotides read TGCGCCAGCAGCCCCGCAGGGGGCGTCCTCCAAGCTTTCTTT.

The rearrangement links TRBV24-1 to TRBJ1-2, with D perhaps matching TRBD1 (5 bases). Trimming pared 6 bases from V and 1 base from J, leaving 8 bases between. The CDR3 contains 13 residues. Germline V gene lookup returns CDR1 KGHDR and CDR2 SFDVKD. CDR3 nucleotide sequence: TGTGCCACCAGTCGGGGCGATAACTATGGCTACACCTTC. Residues: CATSRGDNYGYTF.

This chain links TRBV10-1 with TRBJ1-6; TRBD1 might be the D (6 bases). V was clipped by 8 bases and J by 7 bases, with 21 bases between them. Germline values: CDR1 WNHNN, CDR2 SYGVQD (reference sequence). The CDR3 is 16 amino acids. The CDR3 protein is CASFGQPSTENSPLHF. Here the CDR3 DNA reads TGCGCCAGCTTCGGACAGCCGTCCACTGAGAATTCACCCCTCCACTTT.

The chain employs TRBV21-1 and TRBJ1-3. TRBV21-1 is noted as a pseudogene. This CDR3 comprises 18 residues. The CDR3 DNA sequence: TGTGCCAGCAGCAAAGCTGCTAAGGAACGGCGCTCTGGAAACACCATATATTTT. Translating it yields CASSKAAKERRSGNTIYF.

The rearrangement joins TRBV6-5 to TRBJ1-5, with 7 bases that match TRBD1. The trim removed 6 bases at V and 7 bases at J, leaving 9 bases unmatched. This CDR3 spans 14 amino acids. Germline-derived CDR1 and CDR2 are MNHEY and SVGAGI. CDR3 nucleotides: TGTGCCAGCAGCGAGACAGGGCTTGTGCAGCCCCAGCATTTT. Encoded protein: CASSETGLVQPQHF.